This TCR beta chain was observed in a study of T cell responses to AZD1222 COVID-19 vaccine. V lost 0 bases, J lost 5 bases, and 11 bases lay in between. From germline, CDR1 is SGDLS and CDR2 YYNGEE. This CDR3 has 14 amino acids. The protocol was immunoSEQ multiplex PCR, while the TCRdb copy is restricted to in-frame clones and leaves out a portion. The repertoire consists of some 96,000 clones, with around nine tenths occurring once and the leading ten covering more than 15%. Of note for this clone: Its cognate antigen is unknown.

Study observations and caveats: Spike-wide vaccine-associated CD4 TCRs dominated at 160-218 and 743-854.

The sequencing used peripheral blood, collected on day 0 of AZD1222 vaccination. This TCR derives from an adult in good health. The genes are TRBV9 and TRBJ2-5; perhaps TRBD1 as D (5 bases). CDR3 DNA: TGTGCCAGCAGCGTAGGCAGGGTCGGGGAGACCCAGTACTTC. Translating gives CASSVGRVGETQYF.